A single sample is the source of the 13 T cell receptor beta chains below, sequenced in a study of identical twins. One entry per CDR3 protein results from TCRdb running MiXCR on the 5' RACE reads. The table shows about 250,000 distinct CDR3 sequences, with over 12% occurring only once. Input material: memory (CD45RO+) T cells sorted from blood. The receptors come from a woman under 30 in good health.

This clonotype has only a few counts. This chain connects TRBV24-1 to TRBJ1-2, with D perhaps TRBD1 (5 bases). Germline loops: CDR1 KGHDR, CDR2 SFDVKD. The CDR3 extends over 15 amino acids. The V and J ends lost 4 bases and 6 bases respectively, with 17 bases between them. The CDR3, as DNA: TGTGCCACCAGTGAGGAGGGGAACAGGCGGGATGGCTACACCTTC. It codes for CATSEEGNRRDGYTF.

This clonotype is a singleton in its sample. The chain carries TRBV4-1 and TRBJ2-5, with D possibly being TRBD2 (6 bases). The length of the CDR3 is 15 residues. Trimming left V 1 base short and J 0 bases short, with 9 bases between. Germline V CDR1 and CDR2: MGHRA, YSYEKL. DNA of the CDR3: TGCGCCAGCAGCCAAGTAGCGGCTGACCAAGAGACCCAGTACTTC. This gives the protein CASSQVAADQETQYF.

The chain combines TRBV20-1 with TRBJ2-7; D uncertain. CDR3 length: 12 residues. V was shortened by 0 bases and J by 3 bases, with 6 bases between the two germline ends. Looked up from germline, CDR1 is DFQATT and CDR2 is SNEGSKA (reference sequence). The CDR3 DNA reads TGCAGTGCTAGAGATAGTTTCTACGAGCAGTACTTC. Translating it yields CSARDSFYEQYF.

This clonotype came up many times. This chain joins TRBV20-1 and TRBJ1-1, with a weak D call TRBD1 (6 bases). Trimming removed 0 bases at V and 2 bases at J, with 16 bases between. This CDR3 comprises 16 residues. CDR1 and CDR2 (germline): DFQATT, SNEGSKA (reference sequence). CDR3 protein: CSARDLRGAGNTEAFF. The CDR3 coding sequence is TGCAGTGCTAGAGATCTTCGGGGGGCAGGCAACACTGAAGCTTTCTTT.

This chain connects TRBV5-1 to TRBJ2-7; tentative D call: TRBD1 (5 bases). The CDR3 is 14 amino acids. V lost 4 bases, J lost 2 bases, and 13 bases lay in between. Germline loops: CDR1 SGHRS, CDR2 YFSETQ. CDR3 coding DNA: TGCGCCAGCAGCATAGACAGTTTAACCTACGAGCAGTACTTC. This encodes CASSIDSLTYEQYF. Full variable domain (remainder filled in from reference TRBV5-1 and TRBJ2-7): KAGVTQTPRYLIKTRGQQVTLSCSPISGHRSVSWYQQTPGQGLQFLFEYFSETQRNKGNFPGRFSGRQFSNSRSEMNVSTLELGDSALYLCASSIDSLTYEQYFGPGTRLTVT.

This clonotype has more than one count but fewer than ten. J is TRBJ2-3 and V is TRBV27; unclear D gene. The V end lost 2 bases, the J end lost 1 base, and 13 bases lay between the germline ends. Germline values: CDR1 MNHEY, CDR2 SMNVEV (reference sequence). CDR3 length: 16 amino acids. DNA for the CDR3: TGTGCCAGCAGTTTAATCGTCTCCAGTGGCACAGATACGCAGTATTTT. Translation: CASSLIVSSGTDTQYF.

This chain links TRBV7-2 with TRBJ1-1; 9 nucleotides agree with TRBD1. Germline V gene lookup returns CDR1 SGHTA and CDR2 FQGNSA. This CDR3 is built from 15 residues. Germline trimming cut 3 bases from V and 5 bases from J; bases unmatched to any gene: 7. CDR3 bases: TGTGCCAGCAGCTTCCAACAGGGGGCGGGGACTGAAGCTTTCTTT. Its translation is CASSFQQGAGTEAFF.

The chain uses TRBV20-1 and TRBJ1-1; the D gene is possibly TRBD1 (5 bases). CDR3 length: 11 residues. From germline, CDR1 is DFQATT and CDR2 SNEGSKA (reference sequence). The CDR3 loop reads CSGTANTEAFF. CDR3 DNA: TGCAGCGGGACGGCGAACACTGAAGCTTTCTTT.

The rearrangement uses TRBV20-1 and TRBJ1-2; no firm D call. The CDR3 covers 12 residues. The ends were cut back, 5 bases at V and 4 bases at J, with 11 bases in the middle. In germline, CDR1 is DFQATT, CDR2 SNEGSKA (reference sequence). The CDR3 sequence: CSAWTAVYGYTF. CDR3 nucleotides: TGCAGTGCTTGGACTGCTGTCTATGGCTACACCTTC.

The J gene is TRBJ2-5, the V gene TRBV3-1; TRBD2 aligns across 7 bases. Germline loops: CDR1 LGHDT, CDR2 YNNKEL (reference sequence). This CDR3 is 13 amino acids long. The ends lost 8 bases at V and 7 bases at J; junction bases unmatched: 10. The CDR3 nucleotides are TGTGCCAGCGCTCTCTTAGCGGGTCCGACCCAGTACTTC. Encoded protein: CASALLAGPTQYF.

The chain recombines TRBV5-8 with TRBJ2-3; weak D call: TRBD2 (5 bases). Trimming left V 4 bases short and J 12 bases short, with 18 bases between. The germline CDR1 and CDR2 sequences are SGHTS and YDEGEE. CDR3 length: 13 amino acids. The CDR3 DNA follows: TGTGCCAGCAGCACACCGCCGTTACTAGGACAGTATTTT. Protein: CASSTPPLLGQYF.

This clonotype was detected ten times or more. The chain has TRBV15 and TRBJ1-2; D is unresolved. The CDR3 extends over 13 amino acids. Germline CDR1 and CDR2: LNHNV and YYDKDF (reference sequence). Trimming left V 1 base short and J 4 bases short, with 7 bases between. CDR3 DNA sequence: TGTGCCACCAGCAGAGGCACCCCCTATGGCTACACCTTC. This encodes CATSRGTPYGYTF. Full variable domain (outside the CDR3, taken from reference TRBV15 and TRBJ1-2): DAMVIQNPRYQVTQFGKPVTLSCSQTLNHNVMYWYQQKSSQAPKLLFHYYDKDFNNEADTPDNFQSRRPNTSFCFLDIRSPGLGDTAMYLCATSRGTPYGYTFGSGTRLTVV.

This clonotype occurred many times. The gene calls are TRBV12-5 and TRBJ1-1; a possible D gene is TRBD1 (5 bases). CDR1 is LGHNT and CDR2 is FRNRAP in the germline V gene. Trimming left V 6 bases short and J 4 bases short, with 12 bases between. The CDR3 loop spans 13 amino acids. The DNA of the CDR3 is TGTGCTAGTGGCTCAAAGACAGCCACTGAAGCTTTCTTT. Protein product: CASGSKTATEAFF.